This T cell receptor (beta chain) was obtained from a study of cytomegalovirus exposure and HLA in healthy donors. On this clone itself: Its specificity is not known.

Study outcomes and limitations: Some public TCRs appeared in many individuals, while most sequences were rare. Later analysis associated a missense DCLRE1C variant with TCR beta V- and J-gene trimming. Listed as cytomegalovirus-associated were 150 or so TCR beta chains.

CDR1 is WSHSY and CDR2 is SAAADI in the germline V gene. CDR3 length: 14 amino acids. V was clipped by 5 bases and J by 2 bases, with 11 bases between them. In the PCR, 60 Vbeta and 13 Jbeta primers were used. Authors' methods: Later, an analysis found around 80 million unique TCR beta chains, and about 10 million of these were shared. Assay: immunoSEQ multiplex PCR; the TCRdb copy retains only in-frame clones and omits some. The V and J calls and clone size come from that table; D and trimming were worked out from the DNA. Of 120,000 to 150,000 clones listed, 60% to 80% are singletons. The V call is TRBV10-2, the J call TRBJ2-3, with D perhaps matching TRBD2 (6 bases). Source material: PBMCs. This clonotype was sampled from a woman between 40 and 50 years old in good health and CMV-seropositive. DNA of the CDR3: TGCGCCAGCAGTCCGGGGACTCCCACAGATACGCAGTATTTT. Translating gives CASSPGTPTDTQYF.